The clone carrying this T cell receptor beta chain was found many times. The data were taken from a study of regulatory T cells in long-lasting Graves disease. This CDR3 has 11 amino acids. Germline CDR1 is SNHLY and CDR2 is FYNNEI. Trimming removed 4 bases at V and 6 bases at J, with 6 bases between. Construction of the TCR beta libraries employed iRepertoire HTBI primers in conjunction with Arm-PCR of CDR3 regions. Each CDR3 protein is one row after TCRdb ran MiXCR on the multiplex PCR reads. In the table there are 600,000 to 800,000 distinct CDR3 sequences, around 30% of which are singletons. Time point defined: persistent/refractory GD, antithyroid drugs over 5 years with positive TRAb. Making the TCR library involved RNA that had been extracted from PBMCs.

The sequence was collected from a female donor with Graves disease. The chain carries TRBV2 and TRBJ1-1, with unresolved D. The sequencing here drew on peripheral blood mononuclear cells (PBMCs), taken when the disease was refractory, from a patient treated with antithyroid drugs. The CDR3 reads CASSVSPEAFF. CDR3 DNA sequence: TGTGCCAGCAGTGTGAGCCCTGAAGCTTTCTTT. The full variable domain, in which reference TRBV2 and TRBJ1-1 provide the parts outside the CDR3, is EPEVTQTPSHQVTQMGQEVILRCVPISNHLYFYWYRQILGQKVEFLVSFYNNEISEKSEIFDDQFSVERPDGSNFTLKIRSTKLEDSAMYFCASSVSPEAFFGQGTRLTVV.